The 27 T cell receptor beta chains listed next were all sequenced from one sample in a study of tumor and adjacent non-tumor tissue in lung cancer. A modified ARM-PCR protocol with three rounds of nested PCR amplified TCRbeta. One entry per CDR3 protein results from TCRdb running MiXCR on the multiplex PCR reads. The table has under 150,000 distinct CDR3 sequences, roughly 66% seen once. No cell sorting was done before RNA was extracted from the tissue. Material for sequencing was lung tumor tissue. The receptors here all came from a man aged 55 to 70 with small cell lung cancer.

This clonotype was observed many times. The chain joins TRBV20-1 to TRBJ2-1; 11 positions agree with TRBD2. V trimming: 1 base; J trimming: 0 bases; junction bases outside the gene matches: 8. In germline, CDR1 is DFQATT, CDR2 SNEGSKA (reference sequence). CDR3 length equals 18 residues. For the CDR3, the DNA is TGCAGTGCTAGAGGGGGACTAGCGGAGAGAAGCTCCTACAATGAGCAGTTCTTC. As protein: CSARGGLAERSSYNEQFF.

This clonotype came up a few times. This sequence joins TRBV5-4 and TRBJ2-1, with a possible D match to TRBD2 (7 bases). Germline assignment: CDR1 SGHNT and CDR2 YYREEE (reference sequence). The CDR3 runs to 16 residues. The V and J ends lost 6 bases and 0 bases respectively, with 16 bases between them. The CDR3 DNA is TGTGCCAGCATCCCGGGGGGCGGGAGCTCCTACAATGAGCAGTTCTTC. Amino acids: CASIPGGGSSYNEQFF.

Regarding this clonotype: The junction and the germline gene differ at one end; a read error may be behind it. J is TRBJ2-5 and V is TRBV4-2; TRBD2 agrees at 16 bases. CDR3 size: 19 residues. From germline, CDR1 is LGHNA and CDR2 YNFKEQ. The CDR3 sequence is CPSSQDPGLAGGGQETKYF. CDR3 in DNA: TGTCCCAGCAGCCAAGATCCGGGACTAGCGGGAGGGGGCCAAGAGACCAAGTACTTC.

On this clonotype itself: A much larger clone lies a single base off, so this may be a read error. The rearrangement joins TRBV20-1 to TRBJ2-5; 7 nucleotides match TRBD2. The V and J ends lost 0 bases and 7 bases, in that order; junction bases with no gene match: 14. The germline V gene encodes CDR1 DFQATT and CDR2 SNEGSKA (reference sequence). The CDR3 contains 16 residues. The CDR3 reads CSARDPNSGLCGTQYF. Here the CDR3 DNA reads TGCAGTGCTAGAGATCCGAATAGCGGGTTATGTGGGACCCAGTACTTC.

Details on this clonotype: This may arise from a read error, as a much more abundant clone is one base away. Here the CDR3 reads CVSSYSIGLGYEQYF. CDR3 nucleotide sequence: TGTGTCAGCAGTTACTCGATTGGGCTAGGCTACGAGCAGTACTTC. V usage is TRBV6-5 and J usage is TRBJ2-7; D is uncertain. CDR1 is MNHEY and CDR2 is SVGAGI in the germline V gene. The CDR3 is 15 residues long.

This clonotype was observed at least ten times. This chain connects TRBV20-1 to TRBJ2-7, with 10 bases fitting TRBD2. V was pared by 4 bases and J by 6 bases, with 9 bases of the junction left unmatched. The CDR3 runs 14 residues. Germline lookup yields CDR1 DFQATT and CDR2 SNEGSKA (reference sequence). This CDR3 is CSAKEASGSGEQYV. CDR3 nucleotide sequence: TGCAGTGCTAAGGAGGCTAGCGGGAGCGGCGAGCAGTACGTC.

Points on this clonotype: An end of the junction differs from the germline gene, which may be a read error. This sequence joins TRBV11-2 and TRBJ2-1; 10 nucleotides line up with TRBD2. There are 19 residues in the CDR3. The germline gives CDR1 SGHAT, CDR2 FQNNGV. This CDR3 reads CASSLPGLAPREGYNGQFF. In DNA form, the CDR3 reads TGTGCCAGCAGCCTACCGGGACTAGCGCCGAGGGAGGGCTACAATGGGCAGTTCTTC.

This clonotype was recorded only once. The genes are TRBV5-4 and TRBJ2-5; D remains unclear. In germline, CDR1 is SGHNT, CDR2 YYREEE (reference sequence). This CDR3 has 14 residues. Trimming shortened V by 2 bases and J by 5 bases, and 13 bases separated the two germline ends. The CDR3 nucleotides read TGTGCCAGCAGCTTCAAACATGGTAGTGAGACCCAGTACTTC. This encodes CASSFKHGSETQYF.

A remark on this clonotype: Mismatch with germline at one junction end may stem from a read error. This rearrangement joins TRBV12-3 or TRBV12-4 to TRBJ2-1; D is unresolved. The CDR3 is 11 amino acids. The CDR3 sequence is CASSSYNGQLF. DNA of the CDR3: TGTGCCAGCAGCAGCTACAATGGGCAGTTATTC.

As to this clonotype: A read error may explain this, as a much larger clone is one base away. V is TRBV11-2 and J is TRBJ1-4; D is perhaps TRBD1 (6 bases). The V and J ends lost 8 bases and 8 bases respectively, with 15 bases between them. The CDR3 has 13 residues. From germline, CDR1 is SGHAT and CDR2 FQNNGV. The CDR3 nucleotides read TGTGCCAGCCGAAGGGGGGATGGCGAAAAACTGTTTTTT. Amino acids: CASRRGDGEKLFF.

This clonotype has a handful of counts. J is TRBJ2-3 and V is TRBV28, with D hard to call. The CDR3 totals 13 residues. CDR1 and CDR2 (germline): MDHEN, SYDVKM. With 7 bases removed from V and 3 bases from J, the gap between germline ends came to 11 bases. DNA of the CDR3: TGTGCCAGCATCCACCGACTTACAGATACGCAGTATTTT. This sequence encodes CASIHRLTDTQYF.

The chain is built from TRBV6-2 or TRBV6-3 and TRBJ2-7; D gene ambiguous. V was shortened by 2 bases and J by 0 bases, with 2 bases between the two germline ends. The CDR3 spans 12 residues. CDR1 and CDR2 (germline): MNHEY, SVGEGT. Written as DNA, the CDR3 is TGTGCCAGCAGTTACAACTCCTACGAGCAGTACGTC. It specifies CASSYNSYEQYV.

This sequence joins TRBV12-3 or TRBV12-4 and TRBJ2-3; TRBD2 aligns across 12 bases. The CDR3 has 16 amino acids. V lost 6 bases to trimming and J lost 2 bases; unmatched junction nucleotides: 6. CDR3 region: CASSSLAGGYTDTQYF. CDR3 coding DNA: TGTGCCAGCAGCTCTCTAGCGGGAGGGTACACAGATACGCAGTATTTT.

By sample fraction, this clonotype is medium-sized. CDR3 sequence (DNA): TGTGCCAGCAGCCCTATGGGGGCTACTGAAGCTTTCTTT. This sequence encodes CASSPMGATEAFF. The chain carries TRBV4-2 and TRBJ1-1; tentative D call: TRBD1 (6 bases). Germline V gene sequence: CDR1 LGHNA, CDR2 YNFKEQ. V was trimmed by 4 bases and J by 5 bases, leaving 11 bases between them. The CDR3 runs to 13 residues.

Only one count was recorded for this clonotype. An end of the junction differs from the germline gene, which may be a read error. V and J are TRBV11-2 and TRBJ2-1; D is uncertain. The V gene's germline CDR1 is SGHAT and CDR2 FQNNGV. The CDR3 has 14 residues. The CDR3 reads CASSWRRDNNVQFF. The CDR3 coding sequence is TGTGCCAGCAGCTGGCGGAGAGATAACAATGTGCAGTTCTTC.

The chain uses TRBV20-1 and TRBJ1-1; TRBD1 agrees at 7 bases. The V segment lost 0 bases and the J segment 1 base; nucleotides outside the gene matches: 5. This CDR3 contains 15 residues. CDR1 and CDR2 (germline): DFQATT, SNEGSKA (reference sequence). The CDR3, as DNA: TGCAGTGCTAGAGATTCAGGGACAGCGAACACTGAAGCTTTCTTT. Translation gives CSARDSGTANTEAFF.

As regards this clonotype: With a much larger clone just one base away, this may be a read error. This sequence joins TRBV4-2 and TRBJ2-1, with D perhaps TRBD2 (6 bases). The CDR3 totals 14 residues. From germline, CDR1 is LGHNA and CDR2 YNFKEQ. This chain's CDR3 is CASSQGLEANEHFF. CDR3 nucleotides: TGTGCCAGCAGCCAAGGACTAGAGGCCAATGAGCACTTCTTC.

About this clonotype: A read error may explain this, as a much larger clone is one base away. The genes are TRBV6-6 and TRBJ2-1; D is uncertain. Germline V CDR1 and CDR2: MNHNY, SVGAGI (reference sequence). This CDR3 region has 18 residues. V lost 2 bases, J lost 5 bases, and 22 bases lay in between. The CDR3 loop is CASSYPRVRGSTHNEQFF. The CDR3 nucleotides read TGTGCCAGCAGTTACCCCCGCGTCCGCGGCAGTACCCACAATGAGCAGTTCTTC.

Concerning this clonotype itself: This may be a read error: a much more frequent sequence differs by one nucleotide. This chain links TRBV29-1 with TRBJ2-5; a possible D gene is TRBD1 (6 bases). Germline CDR1 and CDR2: SQVTM and ANQGSEA. V was trimmed by 4 bases and J by 5 bases, leaving 17 bases between them. The CDR3 is made up of 14 amino acids. The CDR3 sequence: CSVVVWQGLETQYF. The CDR3, as DNA: TGCAGCGTTGTCGTGTGGCAGGGGTTGGAGACCCAGTACTTC.

Concerning this clonotype itself: A junction boundary mismatches the germline segment, possibly from a read error. This rearrangement joins TRBV11-1 to TRBJ2-7, with TRBD1 matching 9 bases. The CDR3 is 12 amino acids. CDR1 and CDR2 from the germline V gene are SGHAT and FQDESV (reference sequence). The CDR3 protein is CAGSGQGREHYF. CDR3 coding DNA: TGTGCGGGCAGCGGACAGGGGCGCGAGCATTACTTC.

The chain joins TRBV10-3 to TRBJ2-1, with 7 bases that match TRBD2. Germline V lookup: CDR1 ENHRY, CDR2 SYGVKD. This CDR3 contains 18 residues. V dropped 1 base and J dropped 4; count of bases not matched to a gene: 13. As DNA, the CDR3 is TGTGCCATCAGTGAGTACGGTAGCGGGCAGATACTATACAATGAGCAGTTCTTC. Translated: CAISEYGSGQILYNEQFF.

To note about this clonotype: Compared with germline, one end of the junction differs, possibly owing to a read error. J is TRBJ2-3 and V is TRBV24-1, with D perhaps TRBD1 (5 bases). The V gene's germline CDR1 is KGHDR and CDR2 SFDVKD. CDR3 length: 12 amino acids. CDR3 loop: CATSVATETQYF. CDR3 sequence (DNA): TGTGCCACCAGTGTGGCGACAGAAACGCAGTATTTT.

J is TRBJ2-3 and V is TRBV20-1, with D tentatively TRBD1 (6 bases). The CDR3 sequence is 14 residues long. Trimming removed 5 bases at V and 5 bases at J, with 17 bases between. The V gene's germline CDR1 is DFQATT and CDR2 SNEGSKA (reference sequence). The DNA of the CDR3 is TGCAGTGCTGGGAAGAGAGCGGACAGAGATACGCAGTATTTT. Protein product: CSAGKRADRDTQYF.

The V call is TRBV7-9, the J call TRBJ2-3, with D perhaps matching TRBD2 (9 bases). Per germline, CDR1 SEHNR and CDR2 FQNEAQ (reference sequence). Deletions cut 5 bases from V and 6 bases from J, with 21 bases between. This CDR3 has 16 amino acids. CDR3 amino acids: CASSPTSGQGSDTQYF. As DNA, the CDR3 is TGTGCCAGCAGCCCGACTAGCGGACAGGGTTCGGATACGCAGTATTTT. Full variable domain (missing parts from reference TRBV7-9 and TRBJ2-3): DTGVSQNPRHKITKRGQNVTFRCDPISEHNRLYWYRQTLGQGPEFLTYFQNEAQLEKSRLLSDRFSAERPKGSFSTLEIQRTEQGDSAMYLCASSPTSGQGSDTQYFGPGTRLTVL.

This clonotype has a count of ten or more. CDR3 sequence (DNA): TGCAGTGCTAGAGGGACTAGCGGGAGTTTCCAAGAGACCCAGTACTTC. Translation gives CSARGTSGSFQETQYF. The V gene is TRBV20-1, the J gene TRBJ2-5, with 13 bases matching TRBD2. V lost 1 base and J lost 1; bases outside the gene matches: 3. The CDR3 runs 16 residues. CDR1 is DFQATT and CDR2 is SNEGSKA in the germline V gene (reference sequence).

This clonotype was observed once. The chain couples TRBV4-2 to TRBJ1-1, with D perhaps TRBD1 (6 bases). Germline CDR1 LGHNA, CDR2 YNFKEQ. The germline V and J ends were trimmed by 4 bases and 5 bases, with 20 bases remaining between them. The CDR3 is 16 amino acids. The CDR3 bases are TGTGCCAGCAGCCCACAGCAAGGGGGACTCCGTACTGAAGCTTTCTTT. The encoded protein is CASSPQQGGLRTEAFF.

In the case of this clonotype: A much larger clone sits a single nucleotide away, making a read error possible. The chain employs TRBV6-1 and TRBJ1-2; D is perhaps TRBD1 (5 bases). The V end was cut by 8 bases, the J end by 5 bases, with 12 bases between. The CDR3 covers 12 residues. CDR1 and CDR2 from the germline V gene are MNHNS and SASEGT. The CDR3 bases are TGTGCCAGCTGGGACTTCCAATATGGCTACACCTTC. This encodes CASWDFQYGYTF.